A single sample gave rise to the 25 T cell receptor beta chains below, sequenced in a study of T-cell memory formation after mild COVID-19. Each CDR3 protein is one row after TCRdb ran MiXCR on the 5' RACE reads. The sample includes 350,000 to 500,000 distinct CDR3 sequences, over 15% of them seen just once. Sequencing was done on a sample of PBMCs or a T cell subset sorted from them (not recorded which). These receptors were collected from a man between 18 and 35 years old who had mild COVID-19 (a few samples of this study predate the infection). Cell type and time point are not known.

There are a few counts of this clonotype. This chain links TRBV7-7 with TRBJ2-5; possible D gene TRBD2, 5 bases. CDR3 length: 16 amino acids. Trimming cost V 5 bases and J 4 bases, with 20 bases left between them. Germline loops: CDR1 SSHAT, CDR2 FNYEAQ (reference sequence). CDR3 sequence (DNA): TGTGCCAGCAGCCACGGACCCCCCGGGAAGGGAGAGACCCAGTACTTC. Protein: CASSHGPPGKGETQYF.

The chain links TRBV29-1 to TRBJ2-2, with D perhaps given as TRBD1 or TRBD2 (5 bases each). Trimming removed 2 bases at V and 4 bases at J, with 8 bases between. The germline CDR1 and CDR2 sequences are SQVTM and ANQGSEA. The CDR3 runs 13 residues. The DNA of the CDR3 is TGCAGCGTTGAAATCGGGGCCACCGGGGAGCTGTTTTTT. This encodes CSVEIGATGELFF.

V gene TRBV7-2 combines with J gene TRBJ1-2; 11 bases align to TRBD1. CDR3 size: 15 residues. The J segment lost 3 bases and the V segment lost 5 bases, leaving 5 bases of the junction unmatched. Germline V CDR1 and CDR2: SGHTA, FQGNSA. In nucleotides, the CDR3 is TGTGCCAGCAGCGCCGGGACAGGGGGTGACTATGGCTACACCTTC. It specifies CASSAGTGGDYGYTF.

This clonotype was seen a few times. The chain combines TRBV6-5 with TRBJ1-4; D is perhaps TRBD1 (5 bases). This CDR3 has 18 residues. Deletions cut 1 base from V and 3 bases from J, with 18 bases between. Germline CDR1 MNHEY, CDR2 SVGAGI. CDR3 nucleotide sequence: TGTGCCAGCAGTTACTTTCCCGGTCGGGGGGGGGCTAATGAAAAACTGTTTTTT. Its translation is CASSYFPGRGGANEKLFF.

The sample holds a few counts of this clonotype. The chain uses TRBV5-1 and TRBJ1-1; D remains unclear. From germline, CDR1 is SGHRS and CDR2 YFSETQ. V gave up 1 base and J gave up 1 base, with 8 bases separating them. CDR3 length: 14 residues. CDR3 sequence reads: CASSLRPENTEAFF. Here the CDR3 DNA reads TGCGCCAGCAGCTTGAGGCCGGAGAACACTGAAGCTTTCTTT.

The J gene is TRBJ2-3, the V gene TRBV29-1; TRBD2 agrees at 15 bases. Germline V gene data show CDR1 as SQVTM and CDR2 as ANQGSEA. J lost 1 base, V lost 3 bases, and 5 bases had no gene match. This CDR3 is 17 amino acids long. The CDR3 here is CSVEGLAGGRGTDTQYF. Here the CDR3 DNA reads TGCAGCGTTGAGGGACTAGCGGGGGGTAGAGGCACAGATACGCAGTATTTT.

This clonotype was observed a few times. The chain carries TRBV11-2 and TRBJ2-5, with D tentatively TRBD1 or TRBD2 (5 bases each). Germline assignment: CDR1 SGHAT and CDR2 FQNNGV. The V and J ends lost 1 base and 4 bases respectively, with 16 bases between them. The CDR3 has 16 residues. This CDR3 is CASSLGGVSGAETQYF. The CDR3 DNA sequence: TGTGCCAGCAGCTTAGGAGGGGTATCAGGAGCAGAGACCCAGTACTTC.

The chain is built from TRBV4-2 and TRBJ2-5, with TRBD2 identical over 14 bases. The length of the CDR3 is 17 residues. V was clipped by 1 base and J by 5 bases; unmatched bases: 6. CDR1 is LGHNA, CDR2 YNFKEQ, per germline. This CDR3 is CASSQGTSGGPWETQYF. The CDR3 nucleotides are TGTGCCAGCAGCCAAGGGACTAGCGGGGGGCCGTGGGAGACCCAGTACTTC.

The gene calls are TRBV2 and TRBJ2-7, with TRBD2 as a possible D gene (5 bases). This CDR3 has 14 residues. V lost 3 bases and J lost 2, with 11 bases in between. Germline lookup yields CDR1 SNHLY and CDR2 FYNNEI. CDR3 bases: TGTGCCAGCAGTGATTCCGGGGTACCCTACGAGCAGTACGTC. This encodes CASSDSGVPYEQYV.

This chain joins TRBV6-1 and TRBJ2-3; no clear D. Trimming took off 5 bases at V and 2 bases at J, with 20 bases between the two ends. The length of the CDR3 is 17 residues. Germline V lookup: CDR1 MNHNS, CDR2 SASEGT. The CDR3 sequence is CASSRAPPRTTTDTQYF. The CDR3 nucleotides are TGTGCCAGCAGTCGCGCACCCCCCAGGACGACCACAGATACGCAGTATTTT.

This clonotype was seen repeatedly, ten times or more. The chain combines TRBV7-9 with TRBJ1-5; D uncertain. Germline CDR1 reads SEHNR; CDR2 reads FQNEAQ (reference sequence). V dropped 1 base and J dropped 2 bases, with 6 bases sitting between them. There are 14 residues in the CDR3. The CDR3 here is CASSLGVGNQPQHF. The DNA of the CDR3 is TGTGCCAGCAGCTTAGGGGTCGGCAATCAGCCCCAGCATTTT.

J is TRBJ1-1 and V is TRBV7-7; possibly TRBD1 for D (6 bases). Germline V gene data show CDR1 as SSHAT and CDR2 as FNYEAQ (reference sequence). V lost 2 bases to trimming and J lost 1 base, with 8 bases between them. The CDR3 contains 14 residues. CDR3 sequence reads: CASSLMDRNTEAFF. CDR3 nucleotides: TGTGCCAGCAGCTTAATGGACAGGAACACTGAAGCTTTCTTT. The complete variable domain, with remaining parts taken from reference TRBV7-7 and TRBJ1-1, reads GAGVSQSPRYKVTKRGQDVTLRCDPISSHATLYWYQQALGQGPEFLTYFNYEAQPDKSGLPSDRFSAERPEGSISTLTIQRTEQRDSAMYRCASSLMDRNTEAFFGQGTRLTVV.

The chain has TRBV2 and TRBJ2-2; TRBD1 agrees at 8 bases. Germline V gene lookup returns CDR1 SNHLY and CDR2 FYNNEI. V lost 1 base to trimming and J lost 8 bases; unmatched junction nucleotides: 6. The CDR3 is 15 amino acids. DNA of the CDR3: TGTGCCAGCAGTGAAGTTCAGGGGGCTAGAGGGGAGCTGTTTTTT. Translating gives CASSEVQGARGELFF.

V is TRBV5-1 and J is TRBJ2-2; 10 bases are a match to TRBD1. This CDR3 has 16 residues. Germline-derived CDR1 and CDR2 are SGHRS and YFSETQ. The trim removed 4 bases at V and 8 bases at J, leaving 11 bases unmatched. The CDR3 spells CASSPRDRGNPGELFF. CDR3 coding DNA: TGCGCCAGCAGCCCTCGGGACAGGGGAAATCCTGGGGAGCTGTTTTTT.

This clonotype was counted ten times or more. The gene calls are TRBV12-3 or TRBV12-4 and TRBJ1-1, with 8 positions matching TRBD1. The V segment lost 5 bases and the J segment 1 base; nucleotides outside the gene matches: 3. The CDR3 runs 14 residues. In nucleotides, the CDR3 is TGTGCCAGCAGTCCTGACAGGGGGAACACTGAAGCTTTCTTT. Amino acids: CASSPDRGNTEAFF.

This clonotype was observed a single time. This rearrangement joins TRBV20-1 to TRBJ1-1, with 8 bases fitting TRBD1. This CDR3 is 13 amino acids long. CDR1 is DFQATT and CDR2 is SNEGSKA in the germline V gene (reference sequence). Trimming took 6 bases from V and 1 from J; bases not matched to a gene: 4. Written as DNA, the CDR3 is TGCAGTGCACGGGACAGGACGAACACTGAAGCTTTCTTT. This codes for CSARDRTNTEAFF.

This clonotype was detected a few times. DNA for the CDR3: TGTGCCAGCAGCTCCGGGACAGACCAAGAGACCCAGTACTTC. Its translation: CASSSGTDQETQYF. The chain is built from TRBV5-4 and TRBJ2-5, with TRBD1 identical over 7 bases. The CDR3 consists of 14 residues. After removal of 3 bases from V and 0 bases from J, the junction contained 2 bases not matched to a gene. Germline-derived CDR1 and CDR2 are SGHNT and YYREEE (reference sequence).

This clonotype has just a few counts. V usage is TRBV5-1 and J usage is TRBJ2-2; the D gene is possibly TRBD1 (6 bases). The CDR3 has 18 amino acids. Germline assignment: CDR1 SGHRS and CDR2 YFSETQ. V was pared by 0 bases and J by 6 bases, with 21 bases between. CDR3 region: CASSLARRTAVDAGELFF. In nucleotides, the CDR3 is TGCGCCAGCAGCTTGGCGCGGAGGACAGCCGTCGACGCCGGGGAGCTGTTTTTT. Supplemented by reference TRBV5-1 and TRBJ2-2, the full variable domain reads KAGVTQTPRYLIKTRGQQVTLSCSPISGHRSVSWYQQTPGQGLQFLFEYFSETQRNKGNFPGRFSGRQFSNSRSEMNVSTLELGDSALYLCASSLARRTAVDAGELFFGEGSRLTVL.

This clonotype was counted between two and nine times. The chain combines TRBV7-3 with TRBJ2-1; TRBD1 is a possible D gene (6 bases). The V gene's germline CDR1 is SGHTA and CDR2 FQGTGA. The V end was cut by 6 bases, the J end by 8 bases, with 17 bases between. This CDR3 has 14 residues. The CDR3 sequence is CASSPGQFGDEQFF. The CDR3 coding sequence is TGTGCCAGCAGTCCTGGACAGTTTGGAGATGAGCAGTTCTTC.

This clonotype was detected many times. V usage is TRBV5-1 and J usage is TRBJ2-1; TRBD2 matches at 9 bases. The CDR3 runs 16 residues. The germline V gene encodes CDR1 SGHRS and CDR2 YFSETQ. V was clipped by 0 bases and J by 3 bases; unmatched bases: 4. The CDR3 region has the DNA TGCGCCAGCAGCTTGGGGGCTAGCGGGGACTACAATGAGCAGTTCTTC. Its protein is CASSLGASGDYNEQFF.

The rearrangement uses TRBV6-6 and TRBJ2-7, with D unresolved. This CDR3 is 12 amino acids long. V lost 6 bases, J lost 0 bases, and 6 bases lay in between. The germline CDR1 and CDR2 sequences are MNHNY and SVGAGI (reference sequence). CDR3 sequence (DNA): TGTGCCAGCAGGCAAGGCTCCTACGAGCAGTACGTC. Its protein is CASRQGSYEQYV.

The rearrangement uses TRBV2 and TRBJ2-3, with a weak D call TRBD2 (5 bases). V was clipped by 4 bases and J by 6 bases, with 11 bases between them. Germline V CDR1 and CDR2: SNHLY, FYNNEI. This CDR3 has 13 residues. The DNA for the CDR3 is TGTGCCAGCAGTGGGACTCCCGAGGATACGCAGTATTTT. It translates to CASSGTPEDTQYF. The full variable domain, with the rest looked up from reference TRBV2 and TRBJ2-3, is EPEVTQTPSHQVTQMGQEVILRCVPISNHLYFYWYRQILGQKVEFLVSFYNNEISEKSEIFDDQFSVERPDGSNFTLKIRSTKLEDSAMYFCASSGTPEDTQYFGPGTRLTVL.

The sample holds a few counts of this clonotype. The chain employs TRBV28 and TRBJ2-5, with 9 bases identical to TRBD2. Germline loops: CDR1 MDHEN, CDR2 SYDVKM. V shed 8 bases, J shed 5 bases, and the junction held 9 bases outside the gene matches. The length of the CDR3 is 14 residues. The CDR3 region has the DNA TGTGCCAGCGGACGCGGGGGGGCCTCCGAGACCCAGTACTTC. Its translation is CASGRGGASETQYF.

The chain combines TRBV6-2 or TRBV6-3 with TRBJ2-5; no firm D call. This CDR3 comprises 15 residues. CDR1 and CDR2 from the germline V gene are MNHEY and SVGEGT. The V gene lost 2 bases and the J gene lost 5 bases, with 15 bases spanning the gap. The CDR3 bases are TGTGCCAGCAGTTACGCCCGGCTAGTTGGTGAGACCCAGTACTTC. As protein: CASSYARLVGETQYF.

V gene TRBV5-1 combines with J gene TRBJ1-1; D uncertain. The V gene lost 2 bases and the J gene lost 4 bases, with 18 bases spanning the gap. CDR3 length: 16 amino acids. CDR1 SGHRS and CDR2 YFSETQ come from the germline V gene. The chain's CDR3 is CASSFLSGSSSTEAFF. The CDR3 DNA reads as TGCGCCAGCAGCTTCCTTTCCGGGTCCTCCTCCACTGAAGCTTTCTTT.